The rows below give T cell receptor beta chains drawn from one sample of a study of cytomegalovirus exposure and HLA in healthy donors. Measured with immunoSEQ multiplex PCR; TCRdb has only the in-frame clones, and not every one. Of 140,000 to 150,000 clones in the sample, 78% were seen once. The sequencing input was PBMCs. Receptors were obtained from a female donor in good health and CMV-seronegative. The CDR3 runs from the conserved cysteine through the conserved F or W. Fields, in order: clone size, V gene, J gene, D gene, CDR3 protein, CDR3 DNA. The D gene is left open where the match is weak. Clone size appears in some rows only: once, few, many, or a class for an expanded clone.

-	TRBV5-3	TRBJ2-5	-	CARSLGRGQETQYF	TGTGCCAGAAGCTTGGGCAGGGGCCAAGAGACCCAGTACTTC
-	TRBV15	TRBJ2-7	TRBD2	CATSKRTSGIEQYF	TGTGCCACCAGCAAGAGGACTAGCGGGATTGAGCAGTACTTC
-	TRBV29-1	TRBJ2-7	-	CSVESTRGSYEQYF	TGCAGCGTTGAATCTACCAGGGGTTCCTACGAGCAGTACTTC
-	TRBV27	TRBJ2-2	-	CASSLRGIGELFF	TGTGCCAGCAGTTTGAGGGGGATCGGGGAGCTGTTTTTT
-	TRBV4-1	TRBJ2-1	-	CASSFQGRSSYNEQFF	TGCGCCAGCAGCTTCCAGGGGAGAAGCTCCTACAATGAGCAGTTCTTC
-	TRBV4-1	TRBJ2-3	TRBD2	CASSQELVRLAVRGADTQYF	TGCGCCAGCAGCCAAGAACTCGTTCGACTAGCGGTACGTGGGGCAGATACGCAGTATTTT
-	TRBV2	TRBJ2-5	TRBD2	CASSGPGLAGRWETQYF	TGTGCCAGCAGTGGGCCGGGACTAGCGGGCCGCTGGGAGACCCAGTACTTC
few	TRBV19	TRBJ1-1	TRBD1	CASSTSTGGMNTEAFF	TGTGCCAGTAGTACTTCGACAGGGGGTATGAACACTGAAGCTTTCTTT
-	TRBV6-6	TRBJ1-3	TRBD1	CASSRDRATGNTIYF	TGTGCCAGCAGCCGGGACAGGGCAACTGGAAACACCATATATTTT
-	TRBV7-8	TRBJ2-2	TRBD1	CASRIRDSTGELFF	TGTGCCAGCAGAATCCGGGACAGCACCGGGGAGCTGTTTTTT
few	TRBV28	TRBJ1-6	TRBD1	CASSLGGQDNSPLHF	TGTGCCAGCAGTTTAGGGGGACAGGATAATTCACCCCTCCACTTT
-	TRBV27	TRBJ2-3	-	CASSRNSGVTDTQYF	TGTGCCAGCAGCCGAAATAGCGGAGTCACAGATACGCAGTATTTT
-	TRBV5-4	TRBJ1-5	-	CASSLGTDSNQPQHF	TGTGCCAGCAGCTTGGGTACAGATAGCAATCAGCCCCAGCATTTT
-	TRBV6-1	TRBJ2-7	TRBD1	CASSVVVGGTVGEYEQYF	TGTGCCAGCAGTGTCGTTGTGGGTGGGACAGTGGGTGAATACGAGCAGTACTTC
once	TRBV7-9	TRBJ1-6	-	CASSQAGYNSPLHF	TGTGCCAGCAGCCAGGCAGGATATAATTCACCCCTCCACTTT
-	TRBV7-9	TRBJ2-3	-	CASAPRTGHSGGQYF	TGTGCCAGCGCACCAAGGACAGGGCATAGCGGGGGGCAGTATTTT
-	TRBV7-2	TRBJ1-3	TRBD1	CASSLRTGDFPGNTIYF	TGTGCCAGCAGCCTAAGGACAGGGGACTTCCCTGGAAACACCATATATTTT
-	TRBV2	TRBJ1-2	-	CASTRGHGYTF	TGTGCCAGCACCAGAGGTCATGGCTACACCTTC
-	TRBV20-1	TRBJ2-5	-	CSARRAETQYF	TGCAGTGCTAGGAGAGCAGAGACCCAGTACTTC
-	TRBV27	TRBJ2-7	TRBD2	CASSLTGTSGRDEQYF	TGTGCCAGCAGTTTGACCGGGACTAGCGGGAGGGATGAGCAGTACTTC
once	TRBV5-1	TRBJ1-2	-	CASSLTGGGPSLYGYTF	TGCGCCAGCAGCTTGACTGGGGGGGGCCCGTCCCTCTATGGCTACACCTTC
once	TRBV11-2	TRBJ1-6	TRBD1	CASSPRTGENSPLHF	TGTGCCAGCAGCCCCCGGACAGGGGAGAATTCACCCCTCCACTTT
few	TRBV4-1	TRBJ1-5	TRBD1	CASSQTGSRTAQHF	TGCGCCAGCAGCCAGACAGGGTCCAGAACGGCCCAGCATTTT
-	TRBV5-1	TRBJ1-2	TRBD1	CASSVGQGANYGYTF	TGCGCCAGCAGCGTCGGACAGGGGGCAAACTATGGCTACACCTTC
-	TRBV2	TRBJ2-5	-	CATLATGTQYF	TGTGCCACTTTAGCTACGGGGACCCAGTACTTC
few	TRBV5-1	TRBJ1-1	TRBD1	CASSPGTGVMNTEAFF	TGCGCCAGCAGCCCCGGGACAGGGGTAATGAACACTGAAGCTTTCTTT
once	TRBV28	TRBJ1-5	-	CASSSGNQPQHF	TGTGCCAGCAGTTCGGGAAACCAGCCCCAGCATTTT
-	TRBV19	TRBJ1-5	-	CASSIGNRDNQPQHF	TGTGCCAGTAGTATAGGGAACAGGGACAATCAGCCCCAGCATTTT
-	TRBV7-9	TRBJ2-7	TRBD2	CSSSSWPSGRAPYEQYF	TGTTCCAGCAGCTCCTGGCCTAGCGGGAGGGCCCCCTACGAGCAGTACTTC
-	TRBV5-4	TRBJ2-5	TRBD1	CASSSGTGGIIETQYF	TGTGCCAGCAGCTCGGGGACAGGGGGCATAATAGAGACCCAGTACTTC
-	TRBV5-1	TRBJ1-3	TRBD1	CASSPIPFGTGGNTIYF	TGCGCCAGCAGCCCCATTCCTTTTGGGACAGGGGGAAACACCATATATTTT
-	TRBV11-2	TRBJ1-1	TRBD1	CASSLVWGQMNTEAFF	TGTGCCAGCAGCTTAGTCTGGGGACAGATGAACACTGAAGCTTTCTTT
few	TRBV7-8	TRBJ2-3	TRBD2	CASSQTSGGYTDTQYF	TGTGCCAGCAGCCAAACAAGCGGGGGGTACACAGATACGCAGTATTTT
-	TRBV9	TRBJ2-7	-	CASSVEEGSYEQYF	TGTGCCAGCAGCGTAGAGGAGGGATCCTACGAGCAGTACTTC
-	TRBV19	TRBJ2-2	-	CASSISRQYTGELFF	TGTGCCAGTAGTATATCCCGACAATACACCGGGGAGCTGTTTTTT
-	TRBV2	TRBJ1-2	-	CASGGGNYGYTF	TGTGCCAGCGGTGGAGGGAATTATGGCTACACCTTC
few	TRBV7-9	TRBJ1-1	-	CASSLAQSFEAFF	TGTGCCAGCAGCTTAGCGCAGTCGTTTGAAGCTTTCTTT
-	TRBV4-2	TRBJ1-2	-	CASSQAADNNYGYTF	TGTGCCAGCAGCCAAGCCGCAGATAATAACTATGGCTACACCTTC
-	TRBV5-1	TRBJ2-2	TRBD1	CASTETGFITGELFF	TGCGCCAGCACCGAGACAGGGTTTATCACCGGGGAGCTGTTTTTT
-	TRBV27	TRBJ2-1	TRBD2	CASSQLAGSSYNEQFF	TGTGCCAGCAGTCAACTAGCGGGCAGCTCCTACAATGAGCAGTTCTTC
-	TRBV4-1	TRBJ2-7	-	CASSQELNYEQYF	TGCGCCAGCAGCCAAGAACTGAACTACGAGCAGTACTTC
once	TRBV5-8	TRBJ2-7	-	CASSLDRTDYEQYF	TGTGCCAGCAGCTTGGACAGGACGGACTACGAGCAGTACTTC
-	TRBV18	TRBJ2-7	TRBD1	CASSPGLDRSGEQYF	TGTGCCAGCTCACCAGGCTTGGACAGGTCTGGCGAGCAGTACTTC
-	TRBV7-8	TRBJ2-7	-	CASSWGWGEEEVSYEQYF	TGTGCCAGCAGCTGGGGATGGGGGGAGGAAGAAGTTTCCTACGAGCAGTACTTC
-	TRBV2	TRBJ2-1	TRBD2	CASRGTSTYNEQFF	TGTGCCAGCAGGGGGACTAGTACTTACAATGAGCAGTTCTTC